This T cell receptor beta chain stems from a study of T cells expressing NK-cell markers. Overall study results and limits: Of the CD8+ T cells in about 6 donors, roughly 1.0-7.0% belonged to dominant NKG2C+ clonotypes.

The CDR3 totals 15 residues. Germline CDR1 reads SGHDT; CDR2 reads YYEEEE. As for this clonotype: Antigen: not known.

From its re-call of the 5' RACE reads, TCRdb lists each CDR3 protein once, without DNA. This sample's table has roughly 150,000 distinct CDR3 sequences. The sample comprised blood T cells: a sorted CD56 or NKG2C T cell subset, CD4+ or CD8+ T cells, or bulk PBMC T cells (not recorded which). The sequence derives from a man aged 18 to 69 in good health. The V call is TRBV5-6, the J call TRBJ2-3; without DNA, the TCRdb call of TRBD2 cannot be checked. The CDR3 region is CASSAQQRGLDTQYF.